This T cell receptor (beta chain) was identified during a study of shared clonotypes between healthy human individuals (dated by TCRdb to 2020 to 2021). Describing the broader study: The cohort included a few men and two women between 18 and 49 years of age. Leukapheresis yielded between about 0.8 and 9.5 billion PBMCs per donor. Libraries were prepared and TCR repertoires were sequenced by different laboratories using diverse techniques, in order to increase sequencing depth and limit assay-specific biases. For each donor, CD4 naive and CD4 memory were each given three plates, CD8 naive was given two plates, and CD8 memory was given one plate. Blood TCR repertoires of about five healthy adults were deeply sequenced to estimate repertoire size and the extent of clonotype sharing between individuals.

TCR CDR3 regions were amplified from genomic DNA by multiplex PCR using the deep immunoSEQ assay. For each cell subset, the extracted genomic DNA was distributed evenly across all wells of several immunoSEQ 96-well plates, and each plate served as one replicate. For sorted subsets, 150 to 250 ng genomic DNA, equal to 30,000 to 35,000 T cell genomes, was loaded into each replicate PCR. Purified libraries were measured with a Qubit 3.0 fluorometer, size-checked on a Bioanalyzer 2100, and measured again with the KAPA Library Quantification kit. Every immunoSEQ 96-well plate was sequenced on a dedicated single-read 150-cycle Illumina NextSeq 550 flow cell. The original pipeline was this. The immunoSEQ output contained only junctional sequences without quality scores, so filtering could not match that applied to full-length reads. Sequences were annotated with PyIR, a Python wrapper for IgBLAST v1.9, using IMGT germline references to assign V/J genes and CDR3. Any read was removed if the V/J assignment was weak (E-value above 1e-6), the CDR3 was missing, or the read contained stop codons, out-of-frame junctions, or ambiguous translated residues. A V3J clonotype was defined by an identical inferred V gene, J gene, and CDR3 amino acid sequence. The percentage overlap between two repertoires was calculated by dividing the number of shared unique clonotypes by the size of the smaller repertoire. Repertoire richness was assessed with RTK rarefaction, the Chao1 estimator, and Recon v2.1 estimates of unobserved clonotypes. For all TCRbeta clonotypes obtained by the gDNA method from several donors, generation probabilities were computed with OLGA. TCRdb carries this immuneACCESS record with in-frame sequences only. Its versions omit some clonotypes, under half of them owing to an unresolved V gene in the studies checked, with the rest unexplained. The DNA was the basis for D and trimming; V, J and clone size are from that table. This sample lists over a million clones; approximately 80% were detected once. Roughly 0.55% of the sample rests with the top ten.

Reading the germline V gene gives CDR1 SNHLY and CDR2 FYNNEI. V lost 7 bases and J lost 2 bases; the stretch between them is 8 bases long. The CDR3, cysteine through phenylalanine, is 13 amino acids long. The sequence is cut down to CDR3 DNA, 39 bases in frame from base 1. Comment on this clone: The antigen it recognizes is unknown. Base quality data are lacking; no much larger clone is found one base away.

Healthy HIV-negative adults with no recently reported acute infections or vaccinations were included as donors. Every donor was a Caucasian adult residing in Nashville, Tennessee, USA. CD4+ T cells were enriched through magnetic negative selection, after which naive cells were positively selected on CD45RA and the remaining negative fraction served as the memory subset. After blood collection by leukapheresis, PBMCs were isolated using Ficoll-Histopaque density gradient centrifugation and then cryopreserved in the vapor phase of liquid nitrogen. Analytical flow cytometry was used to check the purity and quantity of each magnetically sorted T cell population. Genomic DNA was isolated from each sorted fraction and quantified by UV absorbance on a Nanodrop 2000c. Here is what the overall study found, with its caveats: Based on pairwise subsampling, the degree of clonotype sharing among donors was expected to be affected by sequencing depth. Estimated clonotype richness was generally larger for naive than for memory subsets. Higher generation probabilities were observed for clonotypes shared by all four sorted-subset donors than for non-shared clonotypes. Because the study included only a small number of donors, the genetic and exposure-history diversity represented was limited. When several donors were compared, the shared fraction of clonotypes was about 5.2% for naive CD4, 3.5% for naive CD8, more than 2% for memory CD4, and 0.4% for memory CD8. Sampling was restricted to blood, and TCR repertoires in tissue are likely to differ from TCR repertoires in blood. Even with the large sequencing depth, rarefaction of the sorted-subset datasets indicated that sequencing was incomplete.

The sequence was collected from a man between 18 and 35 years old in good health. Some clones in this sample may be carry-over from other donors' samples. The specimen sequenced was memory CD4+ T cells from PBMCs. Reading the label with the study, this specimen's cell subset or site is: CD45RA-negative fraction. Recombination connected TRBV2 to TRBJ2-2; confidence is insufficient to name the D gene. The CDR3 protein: CASTLENTGELFF. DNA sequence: TGTGCCAGCACCCTAGAAAACACCGGGGAGCTGTTTTTT.